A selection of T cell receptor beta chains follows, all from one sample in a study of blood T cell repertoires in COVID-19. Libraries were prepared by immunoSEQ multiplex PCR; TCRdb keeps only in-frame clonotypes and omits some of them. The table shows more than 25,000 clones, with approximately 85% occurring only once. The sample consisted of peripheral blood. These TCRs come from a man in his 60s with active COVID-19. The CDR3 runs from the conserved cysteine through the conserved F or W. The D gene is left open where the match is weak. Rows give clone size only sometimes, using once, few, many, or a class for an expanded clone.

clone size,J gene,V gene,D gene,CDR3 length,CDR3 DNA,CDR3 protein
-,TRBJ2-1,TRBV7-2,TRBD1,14,TGTGCCAGCTGGTGGACAGGGGGCTTACATGAGCAGTTCTTC,CASWWTGGLHEQFF
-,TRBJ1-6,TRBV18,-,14,TGTGCCAGCGCGGGCCGAGACTATAATTCACCCCTCCACTTT,CASAGRDYNSPLHF
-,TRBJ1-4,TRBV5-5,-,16,TGTGCCAGCAGCTTGAGCATTCGGGAGCTTGGTGAAAAACTGTTTTTT,CASSLSIRELGEKLFF
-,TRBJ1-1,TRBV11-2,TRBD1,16,TGTGCCAGCAGCTTAGATCTGGCCAGGGGGGTAACTGAAGCTTTCTTT,CASSLDLARGVTEAFF
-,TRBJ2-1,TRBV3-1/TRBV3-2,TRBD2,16,TGTGCCAGCAGCCGGCCACTAGCGGCCTCCTACAATGAGCAGTTCTTC,CASSRPLAASYNEQFF
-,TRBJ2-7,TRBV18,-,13,TGTGCCAGCTCACCAAACGCGGCGGGAGAGCAGTACTTC,CASSPNAAGEQYF
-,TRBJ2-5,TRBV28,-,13,TGTGCCAGCAGTTTAGGGCGCCGGGAGACCCAGTACTTC,CASSLGRRETQYF
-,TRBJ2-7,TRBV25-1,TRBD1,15,TGTGCCAGCAGTGCAGGGGGATTACCCCCCTACGAGCAGTACTTC,CASSAGGLPPYEQYF
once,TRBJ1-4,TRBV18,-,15,TGTGCCAGCTCAACAGAAACAGGTGGCAATGAAAAACTGTTTTTT,CASSTETGGNEKLFF
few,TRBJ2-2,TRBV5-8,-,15,TGTGCCAGCAGCTTTGGTAGTCTTTATACCGGGGAGCTGTTTTTT,CASSFGSLYTGELFF
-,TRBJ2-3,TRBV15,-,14,TGTGCCACCAGCAGGCGGGACTTCCCAGATACGCAGTATTTT,CATSRRDFPDTQYF
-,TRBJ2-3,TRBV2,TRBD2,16,TGTGCCAGCAACTCTTGGGGGGGAGGCCCCACAGATACGCAGTATTTT,CASNSWGGGPTDTQYF
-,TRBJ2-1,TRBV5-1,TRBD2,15,TGCGCCAGCAGCTTGGAAGGGACTAGATACAATGAGCAGTTCTTC,CASSLEGTRYNEQFF
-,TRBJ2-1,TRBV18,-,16,TGTGCCAGCTCACCAAATCTAGCGAATGACTACAATGAGCAGTTCTTC,CASSPNLANDYNEQFF
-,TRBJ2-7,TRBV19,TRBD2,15,TGTGCCAGTAGTATCCAAGGACTAGCGGGTTACGAGCAGTACTTC,CASSIQGLAGYEQYF
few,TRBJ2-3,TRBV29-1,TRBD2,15,TGCAGCGTTGCGGCTAGCGGGAATCCCGCAGATACGCAGTATTTT,CSVAASGNPADTQYF
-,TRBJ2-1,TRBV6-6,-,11,TGTGCCAGCAAGGGGGGGAATGAGCAGTTCTTC,CASKGGNEQFF
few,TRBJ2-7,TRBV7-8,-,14,TGTGCCAGCAGCTTAGAGTCCAACTCCGGCGAGCAGTACTTC,CASSLESNSGEQYF
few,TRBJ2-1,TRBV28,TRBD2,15,TGTGCCAGCACCAAATGGACTAGCCGAAATGATGAGCAGTTCTTC,CASTKWTSRNDEQFF
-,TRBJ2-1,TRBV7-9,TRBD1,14,TGTGCCAGCAGCTTAAGAGACAGGGACAATGAGCAGTTCTTC,CASSLRDRDNEQFF
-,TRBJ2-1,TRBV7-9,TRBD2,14,TGTGCCAGCAGGACTAGCGGCTCCTACAATGAGCAGTTCTTC,CASRTSGSYNEQFF
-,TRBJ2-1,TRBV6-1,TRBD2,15,TGTGCCAGCAGTGTAGCGTGGGAGGGCCGGTATGAGCAGTTCTTC,CASSVAWEGRYEQFF
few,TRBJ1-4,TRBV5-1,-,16,TGCGCCAGCAGCCGCGTTCTGACAGGAGAGAATGAAAAACTGTTTTTT,CASSRVLTGENEKLFF
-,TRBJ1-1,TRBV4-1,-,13,TGCGCCAGCAGCCAAGATTACGGCACTGAAGCTTTCTTT,CASSQDYGTEAFF
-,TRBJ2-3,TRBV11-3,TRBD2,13,TGTGCCAGCAGAGGCGGGAGTGAGGATACGCAGTATTTT,CASRGGSEDTQYF
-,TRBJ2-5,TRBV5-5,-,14,TGTGCCAGCAGCTTGGACCCGGGGAGAGAGACCCAGTACTTC,CASSLDPGRETQYF
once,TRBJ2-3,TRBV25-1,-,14,TGTGCCAGCAGCGGAGCCTCCTCCACAGATACGCAGTATTTT,CASSGASSTDTQYF
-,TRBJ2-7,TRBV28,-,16,TGTGCCAGCAGGGGGAGCGGGGCAGGGGAGACCTACGAGCAGTACTTC,CASRGSGAGETYEQYF
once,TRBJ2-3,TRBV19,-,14,TGTGCCAGTAGCACCGGGAAAGGTGCAGATACGCAGTATTTT,CASSTGKGADTQYF
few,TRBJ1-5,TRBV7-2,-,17,TGTGCCAGCAGCTTAGCTCCAGGACAGTATAGCAATCAGCCCCAGCATTTT,CASSLAPGQYSNQPQHF
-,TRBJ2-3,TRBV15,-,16,TGTGCCACCAGTAGGAGGGGCGGGGTTAGCACAGATACGCAGTATTTT,CATSRRGGVSTDTQYF
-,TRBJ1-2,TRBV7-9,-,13,TGTGCCTCACGGGGAGCCGGGGACTATGGCTACACCTTC,CASRGAGDYGYTF
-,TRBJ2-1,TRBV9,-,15,TGTGCCAGCAGCAAAACGGAGAGCTCCTACAATGAGCAGTTCTTC,CASSKTESSYNEQFF
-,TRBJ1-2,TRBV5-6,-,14,TGTGCCAGCAGCTTGGGAGGCAGGGGAAGTCTCTACACCTTC,CASSLGGRGSLYTF
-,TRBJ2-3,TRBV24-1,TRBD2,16,TGTGCCACCAGTGATTTAAGCGGGATGGCGACAGATACGCAGTATTTT,CATSDLSGMATDTQYF
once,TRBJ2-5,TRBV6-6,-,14,TGTGCCAGCACTCACAGCGGTCCCCAAGAGACCCAGTACTTC,CASTHSGPQETQYF
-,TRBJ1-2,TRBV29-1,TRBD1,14,TGCAGCGTTGAGGGACAGGATCACGTCTATGGCTACACCTTC,CSVEGQDHVYGYTF
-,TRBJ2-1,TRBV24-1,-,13,TGTGCCACTGGGACTCCCTCCTACAATGAGCAGTTCTTC,CATGTPSYNEQFF
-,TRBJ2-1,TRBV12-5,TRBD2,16,TGTGCTAGTGGTTTGGTTACTAGCGGGAGGGCCTTTGAGCAGTTCTTC,CASGLVTSGRAFEQFF
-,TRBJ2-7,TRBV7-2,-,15,TGTGCCAGCAGGCTGGGACTTTTACTCTCCTACGAGCAGTACTTC,CASRLGLLLSYEQYF
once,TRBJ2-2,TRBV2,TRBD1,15,TGTGCCAGCAGTGAAGGACAGGGAATCACCGGGGAGCTGTTTTTT,CASSEGQGITGELFF
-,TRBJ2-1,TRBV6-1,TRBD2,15,TGTGCCAGCAGTGAAGGGACTAGCGGGAACAATGAGCAGTTCTTC,CASSEGTSGNNEQFF
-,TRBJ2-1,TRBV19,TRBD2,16,TGTGCCAGTAGTAGGACTAGCGGGAGCTCCTACAATGAGCAGTTCTTC,CASSRTSGSSYNEQFF
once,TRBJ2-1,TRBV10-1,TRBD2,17,TGCGCCAGCAGTAGAGCGGGAGGGCCCAAGTCCTACAATGAGCAGTTCTTC,CASSRAGGPKSYNEQFF
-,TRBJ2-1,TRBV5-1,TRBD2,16,TGCGCCAGCAGGACCTTAAGAGGCGGGAGGGCCGGGGAGCAGTTCTTC,CASRTLRGGRAGEQFF
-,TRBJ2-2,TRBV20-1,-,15,TGCAGTGCTAGTGCCCGGAGTTCGAACACCGGGGAGCTGTTTTTT,CSASARSSNTGELFF
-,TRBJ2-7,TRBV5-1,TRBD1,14,TGCGCCAGCGGCCCTAACAGGGGACACAGGGAGCAGTACTTC,CASGPNRGHREQYF
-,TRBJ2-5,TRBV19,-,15,TGTGCCAGTAGTGCAGCCGGGACTTACCAAGAGACCCAGTACTTC,CASSAAGTYQETQYF
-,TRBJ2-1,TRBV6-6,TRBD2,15,TGTGCCAGCAGTTTCCCCCGACTAGCGGGGAATGAGCAGTTCTTC,CASSFPRLAGNEQFF
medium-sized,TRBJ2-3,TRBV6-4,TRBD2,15,TGTGCCAGCAGTTTAGCGGGAGGCAGCACAGATACGCAGTATTTT,CASSLAGGSTDTQYF